The 11 T cell receptor beta chains below come from one sample, sequenced in a study of blood T cell repertoires in COVID-19. TCRdb's copy holds only in-frame clones and misses some; the assay was immunoSEQ multiplex PCR. The data show roughly 240,000 clones, 86% seen once. The sample comprised peripheral blood. These TCRs come from a woman aged 60-70 years who had recovered from COVID-19.

The rearrangement links TRBV5-1 to TRBJ2-3; perhaps TRBD1 as D (6 bases). Germline V lookup: CDR1 SGHRS, CDR2 YFSETQ. This CDR3 region has 14 residues. V was clipped by 3 bases and J by 3 bases, with 11 bases between them. CDR3 protein: CASSSNTGTDTQYF. The CDR3 region has the DNA TGCGCCAGCAGCTCTAATACAGGGACAGATACGCAGTATTTT.

The CDR3 coding sequence is TGTGCCAGCAGCAGGCCAGGGATGGCGTACGAGCAGTACTTC. Translating it yields CASSRPGMAYEQYF. The rearrangement uses TRBV5-5 and TRBJ2-7; D may be TRBD1 (5 bases). The CDR3 has 14 amino acids. Germline-derived CDR1 and CDR2 are SGHKS and YYEKEE (reference sequence). V gave up 4 bases and J gave up 4 bases, with 15 bases separating them.

The chain couples TRBV9 to TRBJ2-7; 7 nucleotides line up with TRBD2. The V gene end was trimmed by 4 bases and the J gene end by 5 bases; junction bases not matched to a gene: 12. The CDR3 consists of 15 residues. Germline V gene lookup returns CDR1 SGDLS and CDR2 YYNGEE. In DNA form, the CDR3 reads TGTGCCAGCAGCCCTAGCGGTAGGTCCAGCGACGAGCAGTACTTC. It is translated as CASSPSGRSSDEQYF.

CDR3 coding DNA: TGTGCCAGTAGTTCCACAGGGGGCAGCTCTGGGGCCAACGTCCTGACTTTC. This sequence encodes CASSSTGGSSGANVLTF. This rearrangement joins TRBV19 to TRBJ2-6, with TRBD1 identical over 9 bases. Losses at the gene ends were 5 bases for V and 0 bases for J; bases not matched to a gene: 5. This CDR3 region has 17 residues. Germline CDR1 LNHDA, CDR2 SQIVND (reference sequence).

This clone showed up just once. The junction departs from the called germline gene at one end, perhaps through a read error. The CDR3 nucleotides are TGTGCCAGCAGCTTAGACTCTAAGGGGCTGGGTGGCTACATCTTC. The encoded protein is CASSLDSKGLGGYIF. The V gene is TRBV7-2, the J gene TRBJ1-2; TRBD1 might be the D (5 bases). The CDR3 runs to 15 residues. Germline CDR1 reads SGHTA; CDR2 reads FQGNSA.

The rearrangement uses TRBV21-1 and TRBJ1-5; the D call of TRBD1 is as the table states it, not checked on the DNA. TRBV21-1 is a recognized pseudogene. The CDR3 is made up of 17 amino acids. This chain's CDR3 is CASSARQIRTGNQPQHF. The CDR3 region has the DNA TGTGCCAGCAGCGCAAGACAGATCCGGACGGGCAATCAGCCCCAGCATTTT.

The chain joins TRBV7-8 to TRBJ1-2; weak D call: TRBD1 (6 bases). This CDR3 is 13 amino acids long. Germline V gives CDR1 SGHVS, CDR2 FQNEAQ. V was pared by 2 bases and J by 7 bases, with 11 bases between. DNA of the CDR3: TGTGCCAGCAGCTTAAGACAGGAGAGTGGCTACACCTTC. Protein: CASSLRQESGYTF.

The genes are TRBV28 and TRBJ1-4; D call uncertain. This CDR3 spans 15 amino acids. With 6 bases removed from V and 8 bases from J, the gap between germline ends came to 19 bases. Germline CDR1 MDHEN, CDR2 SYDVKM. The CDR3, as DNA: TGTGCCAGCAGCCCTTCCCGGGTTTTAAAGGAAAAACTGTTTTTT. It encodes CASSPSRVLKEKLFF.

The V call is TRBV5-5, the J call TRBJ1-4; a possible D gene is TRBD1 (5 bases). Between the trimmed V and J ends, which lost 0 bases and 7 bases, there was a span of 7 bases. This CDR3 comprises 13 residues. CDR1 SGHKS and CDR2 YYEKEE come from the germline V gene (reference sequence). The CDR3 loop reads CASSLAQVEKLFF. In DNA form, the CDR3 reads TGTGCCAGCAGCTTGGCACAGGTTGAAAAACTGTTTTTT.

This sequence joins TRBV5-1 and TRBJ1-4; TRBD1 aligns across 10 bases. The V segment lost 1 base and the J segment 6 bases; nucleotides outside the gene matches: 3. Per germline, CDR1 SGHRS and CDR2 YFSETQ. This CDR3 is 15 amino acids long. The CDR3 bases are TGCGCCAGCAGCTTGTTTGGGACAGGGGATGAAAAACTGTTTTTT. This codes for CASSLFGTGDEKLFF.

V is TRBV4-1 and J is TRBJ1-2; a possible D gene is TRBD1 (6 bases). Germline assignment: CDR1 MGHRA and CDR2 YSYEKL. Between the trimmed V and J ends, which lost 0 bases and 0 bases, there was a span of 11 bases. The CDR3 sequence is 16 residues long. CDR3 residues: CASSQDSGTSNYGYTF. CDR3 nucleotide sequence: TGCGCCAGCAGCCAAGACTCAGGGACATCTAACTATGGCTACACCTTC.